This T cell receptor beta chain emerged from a study of blood T cell repertoires in COVID-19. Across the whole study: Specimens from acute and convalescent COVID-19 originated in the United States, Italy and Spain. T cells, B-cell-depleted T cells, or PBMCs supplied cDNA or gDNA.

TCRdb keeps only in-frame clones here, not all; method: immunoSEQ multiplex PCR. The sample yields some 42,000 clones, about 88% seen once. V was trimmed by 4 bases and J by 1 base, leaving 7 bases between them. Germline CDR1 KGHDR, CDR2 SFDVKD. This CDR3 spans 13 amino acids. The rearrangement links TRBV24-1 to TRBJ2-7; possible D gene TRBD1, 5 bases. The sample was peripheral blood. The receptor was isolated from a human donor in a cohort sampled during active COVID-19. As DNA, the CDR3 is TGTGCCACCAGTGAAGGACAATCCTACGAGCAGTACTTC. This codes for CATSEGQSYEQYF.